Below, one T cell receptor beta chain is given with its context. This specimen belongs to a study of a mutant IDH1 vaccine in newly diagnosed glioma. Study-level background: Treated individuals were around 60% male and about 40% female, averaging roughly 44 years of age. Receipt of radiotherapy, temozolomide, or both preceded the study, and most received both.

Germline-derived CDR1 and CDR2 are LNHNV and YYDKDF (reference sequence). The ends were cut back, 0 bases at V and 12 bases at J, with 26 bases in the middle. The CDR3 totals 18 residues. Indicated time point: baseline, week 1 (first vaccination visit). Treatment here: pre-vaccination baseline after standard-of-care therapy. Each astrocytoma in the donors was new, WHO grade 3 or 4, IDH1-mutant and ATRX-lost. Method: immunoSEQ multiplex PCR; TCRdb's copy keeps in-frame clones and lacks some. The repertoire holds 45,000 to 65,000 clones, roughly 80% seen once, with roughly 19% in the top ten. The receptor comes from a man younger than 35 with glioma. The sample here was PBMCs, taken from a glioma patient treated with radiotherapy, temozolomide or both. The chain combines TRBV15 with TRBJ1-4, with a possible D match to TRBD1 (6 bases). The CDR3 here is CATSRDHSLDRLLAELFF. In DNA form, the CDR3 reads TGTGCCACCAGCAGAGATCATTCTCTAGACAGGCTGTTGGCTGAACTGTTTTTT.